This record covers a single T cell receptor (beta chain). Antigen: not known. The PCR used 60 Vbeta and 13 Jbeta primers. Repertoires were generated with immunoSEQ multiplex PCR, while TCRdb's copy carries only in-frame clones and drops some. The sample has 150,000 to 200,000 clones; about 69% are singletons. CDR1 and CDR2 from the germline V gene are MGHRA and YSYEKL. With 0 bases removed from V and 9 bases from J, the gap between germline ends came to 12 bases. The CDR3 is 13 residues long. The data belong to a study of cytomegalovirus exposure and HLA in healthy donors. Study conclusions and caveats: Productive status was seen about 87% or about 30% of the time for most TCR beta V segments in an earlier analysis. Roughly even sequencing depth across donors was the assumption behind the presence/absence analyses.

The TCR comes from a male donor in good health and CMV-seronegative. The chain has TRBV4-1 and TRBJ2-7; D remains ambiguous. Sequencing was done on a sample of PBMCs. CDR3 loop: CASSQETGRGQYF. In DNA form, the CDR3 reads TGCGCCAGCAGCCAAGAAACCGGTCGCGGGCAGTACTTC.